The 13 T cell receptor beta chains below all came from one sample that was sequenced in a study of CXCR3-negative and CXCR3-positive naive CD8 T cells. In preparing the TRB cDNA libraries, 5' RACE with UMI labels was used. TCRdb reprocessed the 5' RACE reads and stores each CDR3 protein as one record, lacking DNA. The sample has about 56,000 distinct CDR3 sequences. The sample taken for sequencing was memory CD8+ T cells from blood. The receptors shown here come from a human donor in good health. Some clones in this sample may be carry-over from other donors' samples.

V gene TRBV28 combines with J gene TRBJ1-4; TCRdb outputs TRBD1, but without DNA this stays unchecked. The CDR3 totals 15 residues. Germline V gene data show CDR1 as MDHEN and CDR2 as SYDVKM. This CDR3 is CASSLVLTGDEKLFF.

The chain carries TRBV25-1 and TRBJ2-2; the D call from TCRdb, TRBD1, cannot be confirmed without DNA. The CDR3 sequence is 13 residues long. CDR1 and CDR2 from the germline V gene are MGHDK and SYGVNS. The CDR3 region is CATGPQNTGELFF.

The genes are TRBV19 and TRBJ2-2. Germline V CDR1 and CDR2: LNHDA, SQIVND (reference sequence). This CDR3 contains 13 residues. Here the CDR3 reads CASSIVKGGELFF. Combining the CDR3 with reference TRBV19 and TRBJ2-2 gives the whole variable domain DGGITQSPKYLFRKEGQNVTLSCEQNLNHDAMYWYRQDPGQGLRLIYYSQIVNDFQKGDIAEGYSVSREKKESFPLTVTSAQKNPTAFYLCASSIVKGGELFFGEGSRLTVL.

The V call is TRBV5-5, the J call TRBJ2-5; TCRdb's D call, TRBD1, is unchecked because there is no DNA. The CDR3 has 15 amino acids. Looked up from germline, CDR1 is SGHKS and CDR2 is YYEKEE (reference sequence). The CDR3 here is CASSSTGNTQETQYF.

This chain links TRBV7-9 with TRBJ2-1; lacking DNA, the TRBD2 call made by TCRdb goes unchecked. CDR3 length: 16 amino acids. Per germline, CDR1 SEHNR and CDR2 FQNEAQ (reference sequence). CDR3 in amino acids: CASSSSEAGGYNEQFF.

The rearrangement joins TRBV27 to TRBJ2-5; the D call from TCRdb, TRBD1, cannot be confirmed without DNA. This CDR3 is 12 amino acids long. Germline V lookup: CDR1 MNHEY, CDR2 SMNVEV (reference sequence). This CDR3 is CATAGLQGTQYF.

V is TRBV29-1 and J is TRBJ1-1; TCRdb's D call of TRBD1 is untestable without DNA. The V gene's germline CDR1 is SQVTM and CDR2 ANQGSEA. The CDR3 length is 13 residues. This CDR3 reads CSVEIGRTTEAFF.

The chain uses TRBV7-8 and TRBJ1-5. Looked up from germline, CDR1 is SGHVS and CDR2 is FQNEAQ. The length of the CDR3 is 15 residues. The CDR3 sequence is CASSATAYSNQPQHF.

This chain uses TRBV12-3 or TRBV12-4 with TRBJ2-7; there is no DNA to check the TCRdb D call of TRBD2. The length of the CDR3 is 14 residues. The CDR3 loop is CASAIGTGPYEQYF.

The chain joins TRBV5-1 to TRBJ1-5. The CDR3 loop spans 15 amino acids. The V gene's germline CDR1 is SGHRS and CDR2 YFSETQ. Here the CDR3 reads CASSVDPYGNQPQHF.

CDR3 in amino acids: CASSIRAGQISNQPQHF. V gene TRBV19 combines with J gene TRBJ1-5; the TCRdb call, TRBD1, lacks DNA for checking. CDR3 size: 17 residues. Germline V lookup: CDR1 LNHDA, CDR2 SQIVND (reference sequence).

The chain carries TRBV28 and TRBJ2-7. The CDR3 spans 16 residues. The germline V gene encodes CDR1 MDHEN and CDR2 SYDVKM. CDR3 amino acids: CASSSTVSLKDYEQYF.

The chain carries TRBV6-5 and TRBJ2-5. The germline CDR1 and CDR2 sequences are MNHEY and SVGAGI. The CDR3 extends over 15 amino acids. This chain's CDR3 is CASSYSVRPGETQYF.